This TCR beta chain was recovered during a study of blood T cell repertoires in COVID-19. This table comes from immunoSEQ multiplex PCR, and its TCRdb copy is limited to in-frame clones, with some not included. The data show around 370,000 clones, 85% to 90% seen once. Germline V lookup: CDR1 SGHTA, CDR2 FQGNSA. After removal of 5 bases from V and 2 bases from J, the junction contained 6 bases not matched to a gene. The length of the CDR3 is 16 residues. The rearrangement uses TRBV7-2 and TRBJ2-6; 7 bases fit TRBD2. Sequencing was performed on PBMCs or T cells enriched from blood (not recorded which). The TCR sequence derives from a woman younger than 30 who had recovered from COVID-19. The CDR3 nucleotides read TGTGCCAGCAGCCCCCTCGGGACTACTGGGGCCAACGTCCTGACTTTC. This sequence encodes CASSPLGTTGANVLTF. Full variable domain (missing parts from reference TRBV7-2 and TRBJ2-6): GAGVSQSPSNKVTEKGKDVELRCDPISGHTALYWYRQSLGQGLEFLIYFQGNSAPDKSGLPSDRFSAERTGGSVSTLTIQRTQQEDSAVYLCASSPLGTTGANVLTFGAGSRLTVL.